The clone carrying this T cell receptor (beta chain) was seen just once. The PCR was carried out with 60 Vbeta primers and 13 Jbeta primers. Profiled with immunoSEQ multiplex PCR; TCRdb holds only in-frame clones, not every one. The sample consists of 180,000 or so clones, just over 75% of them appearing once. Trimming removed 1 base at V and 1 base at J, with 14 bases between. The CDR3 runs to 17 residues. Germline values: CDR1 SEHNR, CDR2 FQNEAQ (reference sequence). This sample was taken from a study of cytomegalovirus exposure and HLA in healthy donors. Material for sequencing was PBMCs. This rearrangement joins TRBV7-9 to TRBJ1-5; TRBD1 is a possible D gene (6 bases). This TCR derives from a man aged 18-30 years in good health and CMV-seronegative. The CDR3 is CASSLGAGGESNQPQHF. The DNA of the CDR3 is TGTGCCAGCAGCTTAGGGGCGGGGGGCGAGAGCAATCAGCCCCAGCATTTT.